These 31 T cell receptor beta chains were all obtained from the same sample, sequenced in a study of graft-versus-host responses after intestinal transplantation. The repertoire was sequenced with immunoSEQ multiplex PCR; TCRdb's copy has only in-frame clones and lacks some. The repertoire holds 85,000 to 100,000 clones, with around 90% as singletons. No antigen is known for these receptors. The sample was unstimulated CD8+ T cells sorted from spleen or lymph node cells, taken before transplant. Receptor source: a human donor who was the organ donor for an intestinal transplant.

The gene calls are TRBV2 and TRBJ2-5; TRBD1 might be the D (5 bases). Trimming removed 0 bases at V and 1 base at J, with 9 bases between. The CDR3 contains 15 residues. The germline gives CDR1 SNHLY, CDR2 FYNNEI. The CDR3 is CASSEARQGQETQYF. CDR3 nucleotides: TGTGCCAGCAGTGAAGCTAGGCAGGGCCAAGAGACCCAGTACTTC.

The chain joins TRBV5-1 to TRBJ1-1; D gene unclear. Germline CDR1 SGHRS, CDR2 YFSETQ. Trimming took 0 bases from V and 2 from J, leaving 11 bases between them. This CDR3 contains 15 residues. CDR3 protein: CASSLGGGRNTEAFF. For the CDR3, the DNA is TGCGCCAGCAGCTTGGGCGGAGGGAGAAACACTGAAGCTTTCTTT.

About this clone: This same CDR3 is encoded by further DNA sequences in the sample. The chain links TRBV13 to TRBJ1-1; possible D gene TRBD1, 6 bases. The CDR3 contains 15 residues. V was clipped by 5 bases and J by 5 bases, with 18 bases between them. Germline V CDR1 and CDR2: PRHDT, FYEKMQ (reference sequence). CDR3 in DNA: TGTGCCAGCAGCCCCTGGGGGCAGGGGAAGACTGAAGCTTTCTTT. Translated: CASSPWGQGKTEAFF.

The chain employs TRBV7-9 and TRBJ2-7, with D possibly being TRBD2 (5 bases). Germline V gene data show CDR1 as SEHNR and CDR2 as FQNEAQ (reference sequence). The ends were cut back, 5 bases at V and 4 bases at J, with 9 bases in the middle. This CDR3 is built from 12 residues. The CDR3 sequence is CASSPSGYEQYF. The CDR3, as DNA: TGTGCCAGCAGCCCATCGGGGTACGAGCAGTACTTC.

CDR3 in amino acids: CASSDRDRGPGELFF. DNA of the CDR3: TGTGCCAGCAGTGACCGGGACAGGGGGCCCGGGGAGCTGTTTTTT. This rearrangement joins TRBV5-8 to TRBJ2-2; TRBD1 matches at 12 bases. V dropped 5 bases and J dropped 6; count of bases not matched to a gene: 5. The CDR3 loop spans 15 amino acids. The germline V gene has CDR1 SGHTS and CDR2 YDEGEE.

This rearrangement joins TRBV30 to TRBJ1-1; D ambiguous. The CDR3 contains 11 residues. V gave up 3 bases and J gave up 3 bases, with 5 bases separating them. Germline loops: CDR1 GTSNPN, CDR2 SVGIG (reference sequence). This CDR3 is CAWRDYTEAFF. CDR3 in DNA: TGTGCCTGGAGGGACTACACTGAAGCTTTCTTT.

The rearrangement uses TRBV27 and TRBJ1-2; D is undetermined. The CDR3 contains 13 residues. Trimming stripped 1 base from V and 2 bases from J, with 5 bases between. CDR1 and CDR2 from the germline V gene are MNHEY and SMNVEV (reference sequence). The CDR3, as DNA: TGTGCCAGCAGTTTATACAGCAACTATGGCTACACCTTC. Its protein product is CASSLYSNYGYTF.

The CDR3 nucleotides are TGTGCCAGCAGTTACGGACAGGGCAGCTATGGCTACACCTTC. Its translation is CASSYGQGSYGYTF. The chain is built from TRBV6-5 and TRBJ1-2; 8 bases map to TRBD1. V was clipped by 2 bases and J by 4 bases; unmatched bases: 3. Germline V CDR1 and CDR2: MNHEY, SVGAGI. The CDR3 totals 14 residues.

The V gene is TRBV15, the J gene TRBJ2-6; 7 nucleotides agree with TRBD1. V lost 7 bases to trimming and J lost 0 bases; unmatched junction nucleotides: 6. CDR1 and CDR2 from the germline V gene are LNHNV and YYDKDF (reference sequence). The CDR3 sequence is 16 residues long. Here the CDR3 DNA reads TGTGCCACCACTTCATACAGGGGCTCTGGGGCCAACGTCCTGACTTTC. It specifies CATTSYRGSGANVLTF. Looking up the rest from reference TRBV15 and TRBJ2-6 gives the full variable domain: DAMVIQNPRYQVTQFGKPVTLSCSQTLNHNVMYWYQQKSSQAPKLLFHYYDKDFNNEADTPDNFQSRRPNTSFCFLDIRSPGLGDTAMYLCATTSYRGSGANVLTFGAGSRLTVL.

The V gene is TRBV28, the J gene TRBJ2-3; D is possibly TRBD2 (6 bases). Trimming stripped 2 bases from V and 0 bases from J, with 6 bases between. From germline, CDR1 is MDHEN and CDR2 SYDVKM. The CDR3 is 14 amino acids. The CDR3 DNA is TGTGCCAGCAGTTTAGGGGGGAGCACAGATACGCAGTATTTT. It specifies CASSLGGSTDTQYF.

The CDR3 DNA is TGTGCCAGCAGGCGACAGATGAACACCGGGGAGCTGTTTTTT. It translates to CASRRQMNTGELFF. The V and J genes are TRBV27 and TRBJ2-2, with D tentatively TRBD1 (5 bases). The CDR3 contains 14 residues. In germline, CDR1 is MNHEY, CDR2 SMNVEV (reference sequence). The V and J ends lost 6 bases and 1 base respectively, with 9 bases between them.

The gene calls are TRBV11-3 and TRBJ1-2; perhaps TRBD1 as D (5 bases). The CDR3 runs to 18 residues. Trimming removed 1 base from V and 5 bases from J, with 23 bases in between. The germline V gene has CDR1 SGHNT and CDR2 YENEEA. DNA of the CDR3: TGTGCCAGCAGCTTAGTTTCGAGTCGGGGGGGAAAAGCATATGGCTACACCTTC. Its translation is CASSLVSSRGGKAYGYTF.

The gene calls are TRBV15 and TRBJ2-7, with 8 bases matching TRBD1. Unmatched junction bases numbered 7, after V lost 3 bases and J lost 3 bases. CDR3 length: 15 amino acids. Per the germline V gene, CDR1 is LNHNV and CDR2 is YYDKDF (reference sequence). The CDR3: CATSRGQDGNYEQYF. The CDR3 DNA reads TGTGCCACCAGCAGGGGACAGGACGGCAACTACGAGCAGTACTTC.

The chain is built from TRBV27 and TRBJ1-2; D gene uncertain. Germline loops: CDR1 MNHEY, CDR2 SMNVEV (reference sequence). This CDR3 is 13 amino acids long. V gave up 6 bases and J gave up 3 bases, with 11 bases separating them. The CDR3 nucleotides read TGTGCCAGCAGCCTCCGTCCAGACTATGGCTACACCTTC. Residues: CASSLRPDYGYTF.

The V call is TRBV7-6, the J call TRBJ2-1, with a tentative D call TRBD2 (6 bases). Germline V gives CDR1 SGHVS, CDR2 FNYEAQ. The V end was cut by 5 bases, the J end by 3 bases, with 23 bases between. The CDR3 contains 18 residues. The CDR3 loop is CASSANPPWDSYYNEQFF. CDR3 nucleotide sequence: TGTGCCAGCAGCGCCAACCCACCCTGGGACTCTTACTACAATGAGCAGTTCTTC.

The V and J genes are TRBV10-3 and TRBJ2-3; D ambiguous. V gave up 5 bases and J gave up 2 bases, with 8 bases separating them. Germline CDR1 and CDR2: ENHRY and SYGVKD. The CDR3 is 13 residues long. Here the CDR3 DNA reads TGTGCCATCAGTCGCGGAAACACAGATACGCAGTATTTT. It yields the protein CAISRGNTDTQYF.

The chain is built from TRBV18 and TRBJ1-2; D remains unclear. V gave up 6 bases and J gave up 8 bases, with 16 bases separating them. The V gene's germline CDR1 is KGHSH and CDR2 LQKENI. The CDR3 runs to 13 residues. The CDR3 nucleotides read TGTGCCAGCTCGGCCCGGGGAGTCAGAGGCTACACCTTC. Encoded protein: CASSARGVRGYTF. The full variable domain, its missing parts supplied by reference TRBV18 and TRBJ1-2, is NAGVMQNPRHLVRRRGQEARLRCSPMKGHSHVYWYRQLPEEGLKFMVYLQKENIIDESGMPKERFSAEFPKEGPSILRIQQVVRGDSAAYFCASSARGVRGYTFGSGTRLTVV.

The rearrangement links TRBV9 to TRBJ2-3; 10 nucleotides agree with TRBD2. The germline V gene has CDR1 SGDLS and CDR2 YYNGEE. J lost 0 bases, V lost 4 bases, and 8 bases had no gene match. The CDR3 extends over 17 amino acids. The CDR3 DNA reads TGTGCCAGCAGCCCTAGCGGGAGACCACCCAGCACAGATACGCAGTATTTT. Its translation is CASSPSGRPPSTDTQYF.

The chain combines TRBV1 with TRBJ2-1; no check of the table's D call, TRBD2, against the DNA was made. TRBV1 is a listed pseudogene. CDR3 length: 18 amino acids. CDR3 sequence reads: CTSSRPRLGGDIYNEQFF. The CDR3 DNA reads TGCACCAGCAGCCGACCCCGGCTGGGGGGTGATATCTACAATGAGCAGTTCTTC.

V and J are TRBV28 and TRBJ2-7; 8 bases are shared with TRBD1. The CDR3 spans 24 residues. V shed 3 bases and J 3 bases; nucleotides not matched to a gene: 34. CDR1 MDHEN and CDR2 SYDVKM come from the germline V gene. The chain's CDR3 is CASSFLGTGQVIRRGLLGFYEQYF. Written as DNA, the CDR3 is TGTGCCAGCAGTTTTTTGGGGACGGGACAGGTAATTAGAAGGGGGCTACTCGGGTTCTACGAGCAGTACTTC.

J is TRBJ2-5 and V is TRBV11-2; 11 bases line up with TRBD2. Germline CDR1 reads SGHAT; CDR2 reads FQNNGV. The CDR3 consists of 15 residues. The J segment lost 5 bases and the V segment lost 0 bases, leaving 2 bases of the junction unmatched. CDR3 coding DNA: TGTGCCAGCAGCTTAGATCTAGCGGGGGGCGAGACCCAGTACTTC. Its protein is CASSLDLAGGETQYF.

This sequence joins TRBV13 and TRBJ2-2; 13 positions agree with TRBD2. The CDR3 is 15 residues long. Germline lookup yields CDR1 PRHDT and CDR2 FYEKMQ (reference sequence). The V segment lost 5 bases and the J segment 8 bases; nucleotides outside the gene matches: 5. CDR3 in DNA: TGTGCCAGCAGCCCGGGACTAGCGGGGACGGGGGAGCTGTTTTTT. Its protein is CASSPGLAGTGELFF.

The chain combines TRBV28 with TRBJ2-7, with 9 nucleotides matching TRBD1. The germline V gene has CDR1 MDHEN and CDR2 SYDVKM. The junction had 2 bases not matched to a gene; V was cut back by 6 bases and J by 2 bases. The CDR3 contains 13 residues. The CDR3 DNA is TGTGCCAGCAGCCGACAGGGGGCCTACGAGCAGTACTTC. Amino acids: CASSRQGAYEQYF.

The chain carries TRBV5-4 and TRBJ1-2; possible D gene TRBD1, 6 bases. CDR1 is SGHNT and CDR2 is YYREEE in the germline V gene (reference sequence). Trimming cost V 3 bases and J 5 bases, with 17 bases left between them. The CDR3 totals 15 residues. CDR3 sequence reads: CASSSEAGTMYGYTF. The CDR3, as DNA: TGTGCCAGCAGCTCCGAAGCCGGGACAATGTATGGCTACACCTTC.

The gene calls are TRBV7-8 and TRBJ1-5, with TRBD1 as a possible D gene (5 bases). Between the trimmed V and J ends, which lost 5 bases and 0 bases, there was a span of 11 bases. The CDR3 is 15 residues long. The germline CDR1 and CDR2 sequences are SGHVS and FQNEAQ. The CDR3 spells CASSEGTYSNQPQHF. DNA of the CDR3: TGTGCCAGCAGCGAAGGGACTTATAGCAATCAGCCCCAGCATTTT.

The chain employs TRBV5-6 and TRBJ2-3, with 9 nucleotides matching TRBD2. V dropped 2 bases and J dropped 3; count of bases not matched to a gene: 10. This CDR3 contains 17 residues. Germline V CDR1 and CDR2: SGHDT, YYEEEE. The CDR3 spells CASSFREGSGSTDTQYF. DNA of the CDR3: TGTGCCAGCAGCTTCCGTGAGGGTAGCGGGAGTACAGATACGCAGTATTTT.

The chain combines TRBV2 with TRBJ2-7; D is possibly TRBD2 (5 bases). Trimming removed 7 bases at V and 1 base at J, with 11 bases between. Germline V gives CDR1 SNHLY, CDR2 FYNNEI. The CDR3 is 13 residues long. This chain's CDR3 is CASNGNPSYEQYF. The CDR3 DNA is TGTGCCAGCAACGGGAATCCGTCCTACGAGCAGTACTTC. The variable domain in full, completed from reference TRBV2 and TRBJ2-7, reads EPEVTQTPSHQVTQMGQEVILRCVPISNHLYFYWYRQILGQKVEFLVSFYNNEISEKSEIFDDQFSVERPDGSNFTLKIRSTKLEDSAMYFCASNGNPSYEQYFGPGTRLTVT.

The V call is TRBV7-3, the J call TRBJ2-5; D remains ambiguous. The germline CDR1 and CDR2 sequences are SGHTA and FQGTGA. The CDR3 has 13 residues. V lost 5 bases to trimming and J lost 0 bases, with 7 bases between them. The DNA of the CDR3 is TGTGCCAGCAGCCGTGGAGACCAAGAGACCCAGTACTTC. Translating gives CASSRGDQETQYF.

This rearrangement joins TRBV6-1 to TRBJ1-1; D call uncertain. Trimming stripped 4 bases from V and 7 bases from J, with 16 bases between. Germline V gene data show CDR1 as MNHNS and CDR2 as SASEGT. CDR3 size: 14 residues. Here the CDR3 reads CASSAKWRGNEAFF. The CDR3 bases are TGTGCCAGCAGTGCGAAGTGGCGCGGGAATGAAGCTTTCTTT.

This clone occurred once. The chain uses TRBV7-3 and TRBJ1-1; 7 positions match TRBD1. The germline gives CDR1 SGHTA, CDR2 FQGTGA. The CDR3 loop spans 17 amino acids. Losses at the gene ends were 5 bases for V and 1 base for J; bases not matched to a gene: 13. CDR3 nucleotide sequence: TGTGCCAGCAGCCGTAGACGCTCACAGGGGTCGAACACTGAAGCTTTCTTT. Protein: CASSRRRSQGSNTEAFF.

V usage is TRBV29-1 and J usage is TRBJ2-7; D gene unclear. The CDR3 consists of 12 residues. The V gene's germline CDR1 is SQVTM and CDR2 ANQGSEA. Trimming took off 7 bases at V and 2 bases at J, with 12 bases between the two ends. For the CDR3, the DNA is TGCAGCGCGGTCGTAACAGCCTACGAGCAGTACTTC. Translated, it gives CSAVVTAYEQYF.